This TCR beta chain is drawn from a study of blood T cell repertoires in COVID-19 (dated by TCRdb to about 2020). General notes on the study: The collaborator samples originated in the United States, Italy and Spain and spanned the acute and convalescent phases of COVID-19. Where HLA class I and class II types were available, the types were taken from metadata supplied by the sample provider, not from assay-based typing. Nearly every sample came with metadata listing a de-identified subject ID, COVID-19 status, age in years and sex. Subjects who had been exposed to COVID-19, were actively infected with it, or had recovered from it provided the deeply sampled blood TCRbeta repertoires that made up the dataset. Samples came from the ongoing ImmuneRACE study (first 160 participants) plus 1,254 subjects from 6 global collaborators. The material from the prospective study consisted of cDNA or gDNA derived from T cells, B-cell-depleted T cells, or PBMCs. A freely available public database, intended as a resource for researchers studying the immune response to SARS-CoV-2, is where the repertoires were released.

The CDR3 covers 16 residues, taking in both the cysteine and the phenylalanine. Only the CDR3 portion is preserved as DNA: 48 bases, with reading frame beginning at the first base. The germline V gene yields MGHRA for CDR1 and YSYEKL for CDR2. Trimming takes 1 base from V and 0 bases from J, and the germline ends sit 10 bases apart. Overall study outcomes, separate from this receptor: How much clinical and demographic metadata was included differed by source and by participant, and the metadata was provided uncurated.

TCRbeta CDR3 regions were amplified from genomic DNA using the immunoSEQ Assay, a bias-controlled multiplex PCR. The paper's processing steps were these. Within the assay, amplification of reference gene primers was used to estimate how many nucleated cells each sample contained. To quantify the absolute abundance of each unique TCRbeta CDR3 rearrangement, sequence reads were collapsed and filtered. For each sample, productive Simpson clonality was calculated as the square root of Simpson's diversity index across productive rearrangements. TCRdb mirrors the immuneACCESS table, restricted to in-frame sequences. Some clones are absent from its copies; in checked studies, under half trace to an unresolved V gene, and the reason for the others is unknown. The DNA was the basis for D and trimming; V, J and clone size are from that table. This sample gives about 480,000 clones in total; approximately 89% of them show up just once. Approximately 12% of the sample lies in the top ten.

One collaborating source in Seattle enrolled patients while the patients were actively infected and followed the patients over time throughout the course of disease. Each collaborating institution followed its own protocols to collect whole blood in K2EDTA tubes. Collaborator samples were shipped for TCRbeta analysis as frozen whole blood, isolated PBMCs, or DNA extracted from either sample type. On this clone itself: Its recognized antigen is unknown. There are no base qualities to consult, and no much larger clone falls within one base.

This chain is built from TRBV4-1 and TRBJ1-3, with the identity of the D gene unclear. The specimen was peripheral blood. The receptor's source is a woman aged 45-59 years with COVID-19, enrolled during active disease. The CDR3 protein sequence reads: CASSQGEINSGNTIYF. The DNA sequence is given as TGCGCCAGCAGCCAAGGAGAAATCAACTCTGGAAACACCATATATTTT.